The 28 T cell receptor beta chains below were found in one sample sequenced in a study of T-cell memory formation after mild COVID-19. TCRdb reprocessed the 5' RACE reads with MiXCR, giving one entry per CDR3 protein. The sample lists 300,000 to 350,000 distinct CDR3 sequences, approximately 14% occurring once. The material sequenced was PBMCs or a T cell subset sorted from them (not recorded which). The receptors were sampled from a young man who had mild COVID-19 (a few samples of this study predate the infection). Cell type and time point are not known.

This clonotype appeared a few times. The chain uses TRBV5-1 and TRBJ2-4; D might be TRBD1 or TRBD2, each matching 5 bases. The CDR3 length is 15 residues. Per germline, CDR1 SGHRS and CDR2 YFSETQ. The V end lost 4 bases, the J end lost 5 bases, and 16 bases lay between the germline ends. CDR3 loop: CASSGTGGSQNIQYF. The CDR3 bases are TGCGCCAGCAGCGGTACTGGGGGTTCACAAAACATTCAGTACTTC. Supplemented by reference TRBV5-1 and TRBJ2-4, the full variable domain reads KAGVTQTPRYLIKTRGQQVTLSCSPISGHRSVSWYQQTPGQGLQFLFEYFSETQRNKGNFPGRFSGRQFSNSRSEMNVSTLELGDSALYLCASSGTGGSQNIQYFGAGTRLSVL.

This chain connects TRBV5-1 to TRBJ2-1, with 9 bases matching TRBD2. Germline trimming cut 3 bases from V and 9 bases from J; bases unmatched to any gene: 10. This CDR3 comprises 15 residues. CDR1 is SGHRS, CDR2 YFSETQ, per germline. This chain's CDR3 is CASSWAGTSLGEQFF. Here the CDR3 DNA reads TGCGCCAGCAGCTGGGCCGGGACTAGCCTCGGTGAGCAGTTCTTC.

This clonotype was seen a few times. This chain links TRBV6-1 with TRBJ2-5, with D possibly called TRBD1 or TRBD2 (7 bases each). Trimming removed 8 bases at V and 4 bases at J, with 29 bases between. There are 18 residues in the CDR3. Germline CDR1 reads MNHNS; CDR2 reads SASEGT. CDR3 sequence reads: CASPPHIRGGDGAETQYF. For the CDR3, the DNA is TGTGCCAGCCCACCCCACATCAGGGGGGGCGATGGGGCAGAGACCCAGTACTTC.

This clonotype has ten or more counts. V usage is TRBV7-2 and J usage is TRBJ1-2; tentative D call: TRBD1 (5 bases). There are 15 residues in the CDR3. CDR1 and CDR2 from the germline V gene are SGHTA and FQGNSA. V was trimmed by 1 base and J by 3 bases, leaving 12 bases between them. CDR3 DNA sequence: TGTGCCAGCAGCTTAGTTGGGGGGGTGGACTATGGCTACACCTTC. Encoded protein: CASSLVGGVDYGYTF. Supplemented by reference TRBV7-2 and TRBJ1-2, the full variable domain reads GAGVSQSPSNKVTEKGKDVELRCDPISGHTALYWYRQSLGQGLEFLIYFQGNSAPDKSGLPSDRFSAERTGGSVSTLTIQRTQQEDSAVYLCASSLVGGVDYGYTFGSGTRLTVV.

The CDR3 DNA sequence: TGTGCCAGCAGCAATTACAGGGAAGTCTGGGCAGATACGCAGTATTTT. Protein sequence: CASSNYREVWADTQYF. The chain carries TRBV7-2 and TRBJ2-3; D may be TRBD1 (6 bases). The V gene lost 5 bases and the J gene lost 4 bases, with 19 bases spanning the gap. Germline V gives CDR1 SGHTA, CDR2 FQGNSA. CDR3 length: 16 amino acids.

This chain uses TRBV4-1 with TRBJ2-4; TRBD1 matches at 7 bases. There are 18 residues in the CDR3. V shed 1 base, J shed 5 bases, and the junction held 14 bases outside the gene matches. In germline, CDR1 is MGHRA, CDR2 YSYEKL. CDR3 residues: CASSQVIRTGVFQNIQYF. CDR3 coding DNA: TGCGCCAGCAGCCAAGTTATCCGGACAGGTGTTTTCCAAAACATTCAGTACTTC.

The chain employs TRBV12-3 or TRBV12-4 and TRBJ2-1; either TRBD1 or TRBD2 may fit D (6 bases each). V was clipped by 6 bases and J by 5 bases, with 14 bases between them. The CDR3 has 14 residues. The CDR3 is CASRFGGPNNEQFF. The CDR3 DNA follows: TGTGCCAGCAGATTCGGGGGCCCAAACAATGAGCAGTTCTTC.

This clonotype was counted ten times or more. The chain is built from TRBV28 and TRBJ1-6; TRBD1 aligns across 7 bases. CDR1 and CDR2 (germline): MDHEN, SYDVKM. The CDR3 is 18 amino acids. V dropped 6 bases and J dropped 7; count of bases not matched to a gene: 18. The CDR3 loop reads CASRHHLNRGKENSPLHF. In DNA form, the CDR3 reads TGTGCCAGCAGGCATCACCTCAACAGGGGAAAGGAGAATTCACCCCTCCACTTT.

This clonotype was picked up many times. The V and J genes are TRBV4-1 and TRBJ2-1, with a tentative D call TRBD2 (6 bases). V gave up 1 base and J gave up 9 bases, with 10 bases separating them. This CDR3 is 13 amino acids long. Germline CDR1 and CDR2: MGHRA and YSYEKL. CDR3 amino acids: CASSQGLEGEQFF. The DNA for the CDR3 is TGCGCCAGCAGCCAAGGTCTGGAGGGTGAGCAGTTCTTC.

V is TRBV5-1 and J is TRBJ2-1, with 7 bases aligning to TRBD1. The V gene's germline CDR1 is SGHRS and CDR2 YFSETQ. V was pared by 1 base and J by 4 bases, with 8 bases of the junction left unmatched. The CDR3 length is 16 residues. DNA of the CDR3: TGCGCCAGCAGCTTGACCGGGACAGATCAATACAATGAGCAGTTCTTC. Protein: CASSLTGTDQYNEQFF.

This chain joins TRBV7-6 and TRBJ2-1; the D is unclear. The CDR3 contains 11 residues. CDR1 and CDR2 from the germline V gene are SGHVS and FNYEAQ. With 5 bases removed from V and 15 bases from J, the gap between germline ends came to 14 bases. CDR3 coding DNA: TGTGCCAGCAGCCCTCAAGCCGGGCGGTTCTTC. It specifies CASSPQAGRFF.

The table lists this clonotype with many counts. This chain uses TRBV15 with TRBJ2-3, with D unresolved. With 1 base removed from V and 2 bases from J, the gap between germline ends came to 31 bases. The CDR3 is 22 residues long. Germline values: CDR1 LNHNV, CDR2 YYDKDF (reference sequence). This chain's CDR3 is CATSRAKFRTLIEDKYTDTQYF. Here the CDR3 DNA reads TGTGCCACCAGCAGAGCCAAGTTCAGAACTCTCATCGAAGATAAGTACACAGATACGCAGTATTTT.

This clonotype was seen many times. The gene calls are TRBV20-1 and TRBJ2-1; TRBD2 might be the D (6 bases). The germline gives CDR1 DFQATT, CDR2 SNEGSKA (reference sequence). The CDR3 totals 11 residues. With 1 base removed from V and 13 bases from J, the gap between germline ends came to 11 bases. This chain's CDR3 is CSARAGTPQFF. For the CDR3, the DNA is TGCAGTGCTAGAGCCGGGACTCCACAGTTCTTC.

This clonotype was seen only a few times. This chain connects TRBV27 to TRBJ2-2; TRBD1 agrees at 7 bases. This CDR3 is built from 17 residues. Germline CDR1 reads MNHEY; CDR2 reads SMNVEV (reference sequence). V trimming: 7 bases; J trimming: 4 bases; junction bases outside the gene matches: 15. The CDR3 nucleotides are TGTGCCAGCACCCTCACCCAGAGGGACAGATTCACCGGGGAGCTGTTTTTT. Residues: CASTLTQRDRFTGELFF.

Ten or more counts support this clonotype. The chain recombines TRBV28 with TRBJ2-4; no clear D gene. Per germline, CDR1 MDHEN and CDR2 SYDVKM. The CDR3 runs 17 residues. V was clipped by 4 bases and J by 2 bases, with 18 bases between them. CDR3 residues: CASSSSPTMMSKNIQYF. For the CDR3, the DNA is TGTGCCAGCAGTTCCTCACCCACAATGATGTCCAAAAACATTCAGTACTTC.

This clonotype showed up just a few times. The chain employs TRBV5-6 and TRBJ1-1; D remains unclear. The V gene's germline CDR1 is SGHDT and CDR2 YYEEEE. This CDR3 region has 12 residues. Trimming pared 5 bases from V and 11 bases from J, leaving 16 bases between. CDR3 sequence reads: CASSLPGNRAFF. CDR3 coding DNA: TGTGCCAGCAGTTTACCGGGGAATAGGGCTTTCTTT.

This clonotype was observed many times. This sequence joins TRBV7-2 and TRBJ2-1; 10 bases are shared with TRBD1. This CDR3 has 13 amino acids. V dropped 8 bases and J dropped 9; count of bases not matched to a gene: 7. Germline loops: CDR1 SGHTA, CDR2 FQGNSA. The CDR3 sequence: CASGDRGLREQFF. The CDR3 nucleotides read TGTGCCAGCGGGGACAGGGGATTGCGTGAGCAGTTCTTC.

Ten or more counts support this clonotype. The genes are TRBV7-3 and TRBJ1-5; D gene unclear. V dropped 2 bases and J dropped 6 bases, with 8 bases sitting between them. CDR1 and CDR2 from the germline V gene are SGHTA and FQGTGA. The length of the CDR3 is 13 residues. CDR3 nucleotide sequence: TGTGCCAGCAGCTTAGGCCCCAGTCAGCCCCAGCATTTT. Translated: CASSLGPSQPQHF.

The chain joins TRBV29-1 to TRBJ2-5, with TRBD1 matching over 9 bases. J was trimmed by 4 bases and V by 7 bases; bases with no gene match: 10. The CDR3 has 14 amino acids. Germline V gives CDR1 SQVTM, CDR2 ANQGSEA. CDR3 sequence (DNA): TGCAGCGCCCCGGGACAGGGTTTGGGAGAGACCCAGTACTTC. Translated, it gives CSAPGQGLGETQYF.

The chain joins TRBV20-1 to TRBJ2-7; D uncertain. CDR3 length equals 12 residues. Germline V gives CDR1 DFQATT, CDR2 SNEGSKA (reference sequence). The V gene lost 6 bases and the J gene lost 7 bases, with 16 bases spanning the gap. The CDR3, as DNA: TGCAGTGCCCCTAATGTGGAAGGGGAGCAGTACGTC. Encoded protein: CSAPNVEGEQYV.

This clonotype occurred many times. The gene calls are TRBV4-3 and TRBJ2-4; tentatively, D is TRBD2 (6 bases). CDR1 is LGHNA and CDR2 is YSLEER in the germline V gene. Trimming took off 4 bases at V and 7 bases at J, with 14 bases between the two ends. The CDR3 spans 14 residues. CDR3: CASSPGAGGNIQYF. The CDR3, as DNA: TGCGCCAGCAGCCCTGGGGCTGGGGGGAACATTCAGTACTTC.

This clonotype has more than one count but fewer than ten. CDR3 sequence: CASSLREGSPDTQYF. DNA for the CDR3: TGTGCCAGCAGTTTGAGGGAGGGCTCCCCAGATACGCAGTATTTT. The chain employs TRBV27 and TRBJ2-3; 7 bases map to TRBD2. The CDR3 has 15 amino acids. Germline CDR1 reads MNHEY; CDR2 reads SMNVEV (reference sequence). V gave up 3 bases and J gave up 4 bases; unmatched junction bases: 7.

This clonotype was seen a single time. The V and J genes are TRBV7-9 and TRBJ2-1, with 11 nucleotides matching TRBD1. Losses at the gene ends were 4 bases for V and 7 bases for J; bases not matched to a gene: 9. The CDR3 is 16 residues long. CDR1 and CDR2 from the germline V gene are SEHNR and FQNEAQ (reference sequence). The CDR3 bases are TGTGCCAGCAGCTCTCGGGACAGGGGGGCTTGGAATGAGCAGTTCTTC. Translation gives CASSSRDRGAWNEQFF.

The V and J genes are TRBV6-5 and TRBJ1-2; 8 bases are a match to TRBD1. The J segment lost 4 bases and the V segment lost 0 bases, leaving 4 bases of the junction unmatched. Germline lookup yields CDR1 MNHEY and CDR2 SVGAGI. CDR3 length equals 15 residues. The CDR3 nucleotides read TGTGCCAGCAGTTACTCGACGGACAGGGCCTATGGCTACACCTTC. Residues: CASSYSTDRAYGYTF.

There are many counts of this clonotype. CDR3 loop: CSARDPGGPYNEQFF. CDR3 nucleotide sequence: TGCAGTGCTAGAGATCCGGGGGGGCCCTACAATGAGCAGTTCTTC. The V call is TRBV20-1, the J call TRBJ2-1, with 8 bases matching TRBD2. V was pared by 0 bases and J by 2 bases, with 3 bases of the junction left unmatched. This CDR3 contains 15 residues. Germline V gene data show CDR1 as DFQATT and CDR2 as SNEGSKA (reference sequence).

This clonotype was seen a few times. The DNA of the CDR3 is TGTGCCAGCAGTTATGGAGACAGCTCTGGGGCCAACGTCCTGACTTTC. Protein product: CASSYGDSSGANVLTF. V usage is TRBV6-5 and J usage is TRBJ2-6, with TRBD1 as a possible D gene (5 bases). With 3 bases removed from V and 0 bases from J, the gap between germline ends came to 9 bases. CDR3 length: 16 residues. Per the germline V gene, CDR1 is MNHEY and CDR2 is SVGAGI.

This clonotype turned up a few times. The J gene is TRBJ2-7, the V gene TRBV28; TRBD2 aligns across 12 bases. This CDR3 region has 17 residues. Per the germline V gene, CDR1 is MDHEN and CDR2 is SYDVKM. The junction had 11 bases not matched to a gene; V was cut back by 3 bases and J by 5 bases. CDR3 sequence: CASSFGLAGGSPHEQYV. DNA for the CDR3: TGTGCCAGCAGTTTTGGGCTAGCGGGGGGGAGCCCTCACGAGCAGTACGTC.

This clonotype was seen only a few times. V usage is TRBV6-6 and J usage is TRBJ2-3; TRBD1 or TRBD2 may be the D gene (5 bases each). CDR1 is MNHNY and CDR2 is SVGAGI in the germline V gene (reference sequence). Trimming cost V 7 bases and J 2 bases, with 10 bases left between them. The CDR3 covers 13 residues. The CDR3, as DNA: TGTGCCAGCAATGGGGGTTACACAGATACGCAGTATTTT. Protein: CASNGGYTDTQYF.